Detailed here is one TCR beta chain. The antigen is not known. The data were obtained in a study of blood T cells in healthy people across ages. Findings of the study overall: With naive T cell percentage, TCR beta diversity showed a strong correlation.

Through a sample-barcoded 5' primer and a J-beta primer mix, a second PCR was run for roughly 6 to 12 cycles. TCRdb reprocessed the 5' RACE reads with MiXCR, giving one entry per CDR3 protein. The table includes about 560,000 distinct CDR3 sequences, about 25% detected once. The length of the CDR3 is 14 residues. Germline V gene lookup returns CDR1 MNHEY and CDR2 SVGAGI. Trimming pared 0 bases from V and 8 bases from J, leaving 11 bases between. These same records also appear under a second study, on T cells of mothers and their children.

The chain has TRBV6-5 and TRBJ2-1; D possibly corresponds to TRBD2 (6 bases). The sequence was obtained from a boy under 10 years old in good health. The sequencing input was blood. In nucleotides, the CDR3 is TGTGCCAGCAGTTACTCGATCGGCGGGGATGAGCAGTTCTTC. This translates into CASSYSIGGDEQFF.